The T cell receptor (beta chain) under discussion was sequenced for a study of graft-versus-host responses after intestinal transplantation. Study results and limitations: Recipient marrow held GvH clones, some first seen in ileum or blood. High graft-versus-host to host-versus-graft T cell clonal ratios marked allografts of patients with graft-donor macrochimerism.

Profiled with immunoSEQ multiplex PCR; TCRdb holds only in-frame clones, not every one. The sample has 84,000 or so clones, roughly 92% seen once. Comments on this clone: The antigen is not known.

The specimen was unstimulated CD4+ T cells sorted from spleen or lymph node cells, collected before intestinal transplant. The source of this sequence is a human donor who received an intestinal transplant.

The CDR3 bases are TGTGCCAGCAGCGAAGCCGGGACTAGCGGGAGAGGGACGCAGTATTTT. The encoded protein is CASSEAGTSGRGTQYF. The chain recombines TRBV7-2 with TRBJ2-3; 14 bases line up with TRBD2. Per germline, CDR1 SGHTA and CDR2 FQGNSA. Trimming at V came to 5 bases and at J to 9 bases, leaving 10 bases not matched to a gene. This CDR3 is built from 16 residues.